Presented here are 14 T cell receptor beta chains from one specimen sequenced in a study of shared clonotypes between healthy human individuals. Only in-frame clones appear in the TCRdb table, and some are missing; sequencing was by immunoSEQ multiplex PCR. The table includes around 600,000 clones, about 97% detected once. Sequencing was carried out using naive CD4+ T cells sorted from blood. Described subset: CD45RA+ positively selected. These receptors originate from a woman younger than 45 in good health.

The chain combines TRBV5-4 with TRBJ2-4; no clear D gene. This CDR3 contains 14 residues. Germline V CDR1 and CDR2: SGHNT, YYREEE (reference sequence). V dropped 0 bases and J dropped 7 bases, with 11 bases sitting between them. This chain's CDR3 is CASSLAFGPNIQYF. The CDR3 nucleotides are TGTGCCAGCAGCTTGGCCTTCGGACCTAACATTCAGTACTTC.

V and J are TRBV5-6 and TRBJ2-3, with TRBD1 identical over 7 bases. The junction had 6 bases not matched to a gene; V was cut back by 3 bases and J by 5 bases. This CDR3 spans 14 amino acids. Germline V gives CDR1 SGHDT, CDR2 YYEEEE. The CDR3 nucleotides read TGTGCCAGCAGCTCGAAGACAGGGTTAGATACGCAGTATTTT. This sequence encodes CASSSKTGLDTQYF.

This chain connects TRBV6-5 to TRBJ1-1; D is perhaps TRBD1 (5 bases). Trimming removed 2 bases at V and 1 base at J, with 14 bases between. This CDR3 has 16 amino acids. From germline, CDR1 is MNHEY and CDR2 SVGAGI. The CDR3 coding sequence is TGTGCCAGCAGTTACCGACAGAGTACTTCGAACACTGAAGCTTTCTTT. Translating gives CASSYRQSTSNTEAFF.

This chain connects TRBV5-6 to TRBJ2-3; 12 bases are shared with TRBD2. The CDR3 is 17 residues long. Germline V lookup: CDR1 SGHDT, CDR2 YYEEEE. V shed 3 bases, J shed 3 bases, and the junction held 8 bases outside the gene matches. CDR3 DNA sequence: TGTGCCAGCAGCTCACGACTAGCGGGAGTTAGAACAGATACGCAGTATTTT. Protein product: CASSSRLAGVRTDTQYF.

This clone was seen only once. CDR3 nucleotide sequence: TGCGCCAGCAGCTTGGGGGCGGGAGGGCCAGAGACCCAGTACTTC. Protein sequence: CASSLGAGGPETQYF. V gene TRBV5-1 combines with J gene TRBJ2-5, with 9 bases matching TRBD2. The trim removed 0 bases at V and 4 bases at J, leaving 4 bases unmatched. Germline-derived CDR1 and CDR2 are SGHRS and YFSETQ. The CDR3 runs 15 residues.

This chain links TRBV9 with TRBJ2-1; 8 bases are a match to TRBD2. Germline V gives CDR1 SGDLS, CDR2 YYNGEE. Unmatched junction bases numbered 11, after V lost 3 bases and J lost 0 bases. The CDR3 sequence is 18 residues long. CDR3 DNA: TGTGCCAGCAGCGAGGGGCTAGCGGGTCTAAGCTCCTACAATGAGCAGTTCTTC. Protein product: CASSEGLAGLSSYNEQFF. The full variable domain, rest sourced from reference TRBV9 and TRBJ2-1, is DSGVTQTPKHLITATGQRVTLRCSPRSGDLSVYWYQQSLDQGLQFLIQYYNGEERAKGNILERFSAQQFPDLHSELNLSSLELGDSALYFCASSEGLAGLSSYNEQFFGPGTRLTVL.

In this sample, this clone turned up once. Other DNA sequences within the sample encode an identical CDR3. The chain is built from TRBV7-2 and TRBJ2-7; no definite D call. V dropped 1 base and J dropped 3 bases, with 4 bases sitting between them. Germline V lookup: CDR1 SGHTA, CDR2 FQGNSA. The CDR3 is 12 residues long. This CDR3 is CASSLVLYEQYF. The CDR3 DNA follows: TGTGCCAGCAGCTTAGTTCTCTACGAGCAGTACTTC.

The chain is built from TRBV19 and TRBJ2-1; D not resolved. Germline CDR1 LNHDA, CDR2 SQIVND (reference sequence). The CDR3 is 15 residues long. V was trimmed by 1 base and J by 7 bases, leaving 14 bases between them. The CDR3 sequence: CASSIGNNRQNEQFF. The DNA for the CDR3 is TGTGCCAGTAGTATAGGGAACAACCGCCAAAATGAGCAGTTCTTC.

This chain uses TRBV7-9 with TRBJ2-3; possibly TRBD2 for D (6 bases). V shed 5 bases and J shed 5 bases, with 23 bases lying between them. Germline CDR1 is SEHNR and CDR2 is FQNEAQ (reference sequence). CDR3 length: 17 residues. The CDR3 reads CASSPEDARRVQDTQYF. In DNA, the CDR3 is TGTGCCAGCAGCCCCGAAGACGCGAGGAGGGTTCAAGATACGCAGTATTTT. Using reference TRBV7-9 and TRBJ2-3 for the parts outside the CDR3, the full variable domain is DTGVSQNPRHKITKRGQNVTFRCDPISEHNRLYWYRQTLGQGPEFLTYFQNEAQLEKSRLLSDRFSAERPKGSFSTLEIQRTEQGDSAMYLCASSPEDARRVQDTQYFGPGTRLTVL.

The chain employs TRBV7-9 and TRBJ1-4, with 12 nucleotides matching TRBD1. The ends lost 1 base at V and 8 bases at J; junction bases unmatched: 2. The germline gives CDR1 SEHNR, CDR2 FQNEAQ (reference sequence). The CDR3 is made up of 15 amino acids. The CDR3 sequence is CASSLGDRGQEKLFF. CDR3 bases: TGTGCCAGCAGCTTAGGGGACAGGGGGCAGGAAAAACTGTTTTTT.

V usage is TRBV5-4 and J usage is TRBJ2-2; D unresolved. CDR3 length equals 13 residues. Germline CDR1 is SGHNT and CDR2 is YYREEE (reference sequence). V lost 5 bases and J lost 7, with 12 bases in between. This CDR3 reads CASSSPVGGELFF. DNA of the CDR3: TGTGCCAGCAGTTCTCCCGTCGGCGGGGAGCTGTTTTTT.

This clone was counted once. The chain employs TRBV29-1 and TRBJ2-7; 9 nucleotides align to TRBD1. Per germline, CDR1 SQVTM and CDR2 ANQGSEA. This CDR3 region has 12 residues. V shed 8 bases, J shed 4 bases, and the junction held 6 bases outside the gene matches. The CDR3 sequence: CSFRDREYEQYF. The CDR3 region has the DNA TGCAGCTTCCGGGACAGGGAATACGAGCAGTACTTC.

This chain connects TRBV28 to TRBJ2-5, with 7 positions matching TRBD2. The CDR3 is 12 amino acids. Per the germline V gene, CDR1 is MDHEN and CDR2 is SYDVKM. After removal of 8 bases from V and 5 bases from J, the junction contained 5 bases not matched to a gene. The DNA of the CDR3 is TGTGCCAGCTTAGCGGGTGGTGAGACCCAGTACTTC. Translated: CASLAGGETQYF.

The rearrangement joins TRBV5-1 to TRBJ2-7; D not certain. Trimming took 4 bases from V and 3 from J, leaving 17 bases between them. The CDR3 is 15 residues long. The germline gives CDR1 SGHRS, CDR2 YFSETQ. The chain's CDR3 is CASSPSHGTFYEQYF. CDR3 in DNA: TGCGCCAGCAGCCCCAGTCATGGCACCTTCTACGAGCAGTACTTC.